This T cell receptor (beta chain) was sequenced for a study of cytomegalovirus exposure and HLA in healthy donors. Primers: 60 Vbeta forward and 13 Jbeta reverse. Repertoires were generated with immunoSEQ multiplex PCR, while TCRdb's copy carries only in-frame clones and drops some. Of over 80,000 clones in the sample, around 85% were seen once. From germline, CDR1 is LNHDA and CDR2 SQIVND (reference sequence). The V end lost 9 bases, the J end lost 5 bases, and 16 bases lay between the germline ends. The CDR3 extends over 13 amino acids. Unrecorded immune exposure was likely among donors, who were nominally healthy when sampled.

The source is a middle-aged man in good health and CMV-seropositive. Sequencing was performed on PBMCs. This sequence joins TRBV19 and TRBJ2-5, with D possibly TRBD2 on 9 matching bases. The CDR3 here is CASSSGTGETQYF. The DNA of the CDR3 is TGTGCCAGCTCTAGCGGGACAGGCGAGACCCAGTACTTC. The full variable domain, with the rest looked up from reference TRBV19 and TRBJ2-5, is DGGITQSPKYLFRKEGQNVTLSCEQNLNHDAMYWYRQDPGQGLRLIYYSQIVNDFQKGDIAEGYSVSREKKESFPLTVTSAQKNPTAFYLCASSSGTGETQYFGPGTRLLVL.